In its sample, the clone carrying this TCR beta chain was seen a few times. The CDR3 extends over 14 amino acids. V shed 1 base and J 9 bases; nucleotides not matched to a gene: 8. The germline CDR1 and CDR2 sequences are SGHTA and FQGTGA. Sample-barcoded 5' priming and a J-beta primer mix drove a second PCR of about 6 to 12 cycles. Using its own MiXCR run on the 5' RACE reads, TCRdb lists one record per CDR3 protein. The sample has around 800,000 distinct CDR3 sequences, roughly 53% seen once. This entry comes from a study of blood T cells in healthy people across ages. This receptor was obtained from a man aged 80 or over in good health. The chain links TRBV7-3 to TRBJ1-2; TRBD1 agrees at 7 bases. Material: blood. The DNA for the CDR3 is TGTGCCAGCAGCTTAAAGGGTCAAGGGGGCAGCTACACCTTC. It translates to CASSLKGQGGSYTF.